The 30 T cell receptor beta chains reported below all come from one sample, sequenced in a study of T cells in Graves' hyperthyroidism and ophthalmopathy (dated by TCRdb to between 2019 and 2020). Preparation of the library involved multiplex PCR. These reads were obtained on an Illumina HiSeq 2000. The TCR beta CDR3 regions were amplified from the RNA transcripts. A first-round RT-PCR of the TCR CDR3 used the HTBI primer set with the Qiagen OneStep RT-PCR kit. TCRdb took the public reads, trimmed them with fastp at Q25, ran MiXCR for clone calling and kept in-frame beta chains. Identical CDR3 protein sequences are pooled into one entry, listed with their most common genes and DNA. The sample table records about 520,000 distinct CDR3 sequences; 24% of these occur just once. The ten largest clones represent 11% of the sample. The sample consisted of blood. These TCRs come from a woman aged 30 to 39 with Graves' ophthalmopathy.

This clonotype was detected ten times or more. V and J are TRBV5-6 and TRBJ1-2; D gene ambiguous. Germline V gene data show CDR1 as SGHDT and CDR2 as YYEEEE. The ends were cut back, 0 bases at V and 5 bases at J, with 14 bases in the middle. CDR3 size: 15 residues. The CDR3 DNA follows: TGTGCCAGCAGCTTGGAGGCAGGTCTCGCGTATGGCTACACCTTC. Its protein is CASSLEAGLAYGYTF.

This clonotype occurred many times. This sequence joins TRBV7-9 and TRBJ2-7, with D possibly TRBD1 on 6 matching bases. The V end lost 5 bases, the J end lost 3 bases, and 14 bases lay between the germline ends. Germline V gene lookup returns CDR1 SEHNR and CDR2 FQNEAQ (reference sequence). This CDR3 has 14 amino acids. CDR3: CASSLGQIGYEQYF. The CDR3 nucleotides are TGTGCCAGCAGCCTCGGACAGATCGGCTACGAGCAGTACTTC.

The chain uses TRBV6-2 or TRBV6-3 and TRBJ2-7, with 13 bases fitting TRBD2. CDR1 is MNHEY, CDR2 SVGEGT, per germline. V shed 4 bases, J shed 3 bases, and the junction held 6 bases outside the gene matches. The CDR3 covers 16 residues. Here the CDR3 DNA reads TGTGCCAGCAGTTCCGGGACTAGCGGGGTCCTCTACGAGCAGTACTTC. Translation: CASSSGTSGVLYEQYF.

In its sample, this clonotype was seen many times. The chain combines TRBV6-1 with TRBJ1-2, with unresolved D. The V gene's germline CDR1 is MNHNS and CDR2 SASEGT. V gave up 8 bases and J gave up 11 bases, with 18 bases separating them. This CDR3 has 12 amino acids. The chain's CDR3 is CASRGSGLRYTF. The CDR3 DNA reads as TGTGCCAGCCGCGGGTCAGGATTGCGGTACACCTTC.

This chain connects TRBV6-1 to TRBJ1-3; possibly TRBD1 for D (5 bases). Per the germline V gene, CDR1 is MNHNS and CDR2 is SASEGT. This CDR3 contains 14 residues. Trimming shortened V by 5 bases and J by 5 bases, and 13 bases separated the two germline ends. Here the CDR3 reads CASSPAQARNTIYF. The CDR3 nucleotides are TGTGCCAGCAGTCCCGCACAGGCAAGAAACACCATATATTTT.

This clonotype was recorded at least ten times. The V call is TRBV3-1, the J call TRBJ2-5, with D possibly being TRBD1 or TRBD2 (6 bases each). Germline loops: CDR1 LGHDT, CDR2 YNNKEL (reference sequence). V gave up 8 bases and J gave up 9 bases, with 19 bases separating them. The CDR3 runs to 13 residues. As DNA, the CDR3 is TGTGCCAGCTCTTCCGGGGGCTCTGATGCCCAGTACTTC. As protein: CASSSGGSDAQYF.

This clonotype was seen at least ten times. This chain links TRBV19 with TRBJ1-1, with D maybe TRBD1 (5 bases). Trimming took off 3 bases at V and 5 bases at J, with 19 bases between the two ends. Germline lookup yields CDR1 LNHDA and CDR2 SQIVND (reference sequence). This CDR3 is 16 amino acids long. The CDR3 spells CASSIALVRVETEAFF. The CDR3 DNA sequence: TGTGCCAGTAGTATCGCGCTCGTCAGGGTGGAGACTGAAGCTTTCTTT.

This clonotype was observed many times. V and J are TRBV3-1 and TRBJ1-2, with D possibly being TRBD1 (5 bases). Trimming stripped 4 bases from V and 6 bases from J, with 12 bases between. Germline values: CDR1 LGHDT, CDR2 YNNKEL (reference sequence). The CDR3 consists of 13 residues. The CDR3 is CASSRGGVDGYTF. CDR3 nucleotide sequence: TGTGCCAGCAGCCGGGGGGGAGTCGATGGCTACACCTTC. Combining the CDR3 with reference TRBV3-1 and TRBJ1-2 gives the whole variable domain DTAVSQTPKYLVTQMGNDKSIKCEQNLGHDTMYWYKQDSKKFLKIMFSYNNKELIINETVPNRFSPKSPDKAHLNLHINSLELGDSAVYFCASSRGGVDGYTFGSGTRLTVV.

This clonotype turned up a few times. This rearrangement joins TRBV15 to TRBJ2-7; no reliable D call. Germline V gene sequence: CDR1 LNHNV, CDR2 YYDKDF (reference sequence). This CDR3 region has 15 residues. V shed 0 bases and J shed 2 bases, with 11 bases lying between them. CDR3 residues: CATSREVGYAYEQYF. DNA of the CDR3: TGTGCCACCAGCAGAGAGGTGGGGTACGCCTACGAGCAGTACTTC. Filled out from reference TRBV15 and TRBJ2-7, the complete variable domain reads DAMVIQNPRYQVTQFGKPVTLSCSQTLNHNVMYWYQQKSSQAPKLLFHYYDKDFNNEADTPDNFQSRRPNTSFCFLDIRSPGLGDTAMYLCATSREVGYAYEQYFGPGTRLTVT.

The chain uses TRBV20-1 and TRBJ1-5, with D possibly being TRBD1 (5 bases). There are 12 residues in the CDR3. Germline CDR1 and CDR2: DFQATT and SNEGSKA (reference sequence). Trimming left V 3 bases short and J 7 bases short, with 10 bases between. CDR3 sequence reads: CSARVGEQPQHF. The CDR3 DNA reads TGCAGTGCTAGGGTGGGGGAACAGCCCCAGCATTTT.

This chain uses TRBV12-3 or TRBV12-4 with TRBJ1-2; TRBD1 aligns across 7 bases. Trimming at V came to 6 bases and at J to 6 bases, leaving 4 bases not matched to a gene. The CDR3 covers 12 residues. CDR3 region: CASRLQGNGYTF. Written as DNA, the CDR3 is TGTGCCAGCAGACTACAGGGGAATGGCTACACCTTC.

This clonotype was observed many times. The chain has TRBV10-3 and TRBJ2-2; no firm D call. The CDR3 contains 12 residues. The ends were cut back, 7 bases at V and 0 bases at J, with 3 bases in the middle. Germline V CDR1 and CDR2: ENHRY, SYGVKD. The CDR3 sequence: CAIITNTGELFF. In DNA, the CDR3 is TGTGCCATCATCACGAACACCGGGGAGCTGTTTTTT.

In this sample, this clonotype turned up a few times. The rearrangement joins TRBV4-2 to TRBJ2-7; D is unresolved. Germline V gene lookup returns CDR1 LGHNA and CDR2 YNFKEQ. The CDR3 runs to 14 residues. V lost 1 base, J lost 2 bases, and 9 bases lay in between. The CDR3 region is CASSQVAETYEQYF. The CDR3 nucleotides are TGTGCCAGCAGCCAAGTTGCAGAGACCTACGAGCAGTACTTC.

The chain recombines TRBV6-2 or TRBV6-3 with TRBJ2-5; the D gene is possibly TRBD2 (5 bases). CDR1 and CDR2 (germline): MNHEY, SVGEGT. The V gene lost 0 bases and the J gene lost 4 bases, with 21 bases spanning the gap. The length of the CDR3 is 18 residues. The CDR3 sequence: CASSYSRSGSRILETQYF. The CDR3 nucleotides are TGTGCCAGCAGTTACTCGAGATCTGGGAGTCGGATTTTAGAGACCCAGTACTTC.

This clonotype was picked up many times. V gene TRBV4-1 combines with J gene TRBJ1-2; no reliable D call. V lost 1 base to trimming and J lost 4 bases, with 7 bases between them. Germline assignment: CDR1 MGHRA and CDR2 YSYEKL. This CDR3 has 13 residues. DNA for the CDR3: TGCGCCAGCAGCCAAGTCCAGCGCTATGGCTACACCTTC. As protein: CASSQVQRYGYTF.

This clonotype was counted at least ten times. CDR3: CASNSRGTSSYEQYF. The DNA for the CDR3 is TGTGCCAGCAACTCGAGGGGCACAAGCTCCTACGAGCAGTACTTC. The chain recombines TRBV28 with TRBJ2-7; D may be TRBD1 or TRBD2 (5 bases each). The CDR3 covers 15 residues. Per germline, CDR1 MDHEN and CDR2 SYDVKM. The ends were cut back, 7 bases at V and 0 bases at J, with 16 bases in the middle.

This clonotype was counted at least ten times. The chain's CDR3 is CASSSDRGVRRAFF. The CDR3 DNA follows: TGTGCCAGCAGCTCGGACAGGGGCGTCCGTAGAGCTTTCTTT. The rearrangement uses TRBV5-6 and TRBJ1-1, with 9 bases identical to TRBD1. Germline V CDR1 and CDR2: SGHDT, YYEEEE. Trimming at V came to 3 bases and at J to 10 bases, leaving 10 bases not matched to a gene. The CDR3 loop spans 14 amino acids. Variable domain in full (rest from reference TRBV5-6 and TRBJ1-1): DAGVTQSPTHLIKTRGQQVTLRCSPKSGHDTVSWYQQALGQGPQFIFQYYEEEERQRGNFPDRFSGHQFPNYSSELNVNALLLGDSALYLCASSSDRGVRRAFFGQGTRLTVV.

The V gene is TRBV5-1, the J gene TRBJ1-2; TRBD1 aligns across 9 bases. V was pared by 3 bases and J by 3 bases, with 9 bases of the junction left unmatched. The CDR3 runs 16 residues. Germline CDR1 SGHRS, CDR2 YFSETQ. The CDR3 loop reads CASSSPPGQGDYGYTF. The CDR3 DNA reads TGCGCCAGCAGCTCGCCTCCGGGACAGGGAGACTATGGCTACACCTTC.

This clonotype was recorded at least ten times. The genes are TRBV5-1 and TRBJ2-5; tentative D call: TRBD1 (6 bases). Germline assignment: CDR1 SGHRS and CDR2 YFSETQ. This CDR3 has 15 amino acids. The ends were cut back, 3 bases at V and 1 base at J, with 13 bases in the middle. The CDR3 region is CASSYLDSFQETQYF. DNA for the CDR3: TGCGCCAGCAGCTACCTGGACAGTTTCCAAGAGACCCAGTACTTC.

This clonotype was recorded a few times. The CDR3 is CASSEAVSSVGTEAFF. The DNA of the CDR3 is TGTGCCAGCAGTGAAGCGGTTTCCTCGGTTGGCACTGAAGCTTTCTTT. The chain links TRBV6-1 to TRBJ1-1; no clear D. Germline loops: CDR1 MNHNS, CDR2 SASEGT. V was cut by 0 bases and J by 4 bases, with 15 bases left in between. This CDR3 is built from 16 residues.

The rearrangement uses TRBV29-1 and TRBJ1-2; D unresolved. The CDR3 totals 11 residues. Trimming took 6 bases from V and 6 from J, leaving 11 bases between them. CDR1 and CDR2 from the germline V gene are SQVTM and ANQGSEA. The CDR3 coding sequence is TGCAGCGTCCTCGGTCGGGATGGCTACACCTTC. This sequence encodes CSVLGRDGYTF.

The chain employs TRBV5-5 and TRBJ2-2, with TRBD1 matching over 9 bases. CDR1 is SGHKS and CDR2 is YYEKEE in the germline V gene (reference sequence). J gave up 6 bases and V 2 bases, and 5 bases lay outside the gene matches. This CDR3 is built from 15 residues. Written as DNA, the CDR3 is TGTGCCAGCAGCTTTTCCGGGACAGGGTCCGGGGAGCTGTTTTTT. Translation: CASSFSGTGSGELFF.

This clonotype was counted only a few times. The chain carries TRBV7-9 and TRBJ2-5; TRBD1 agrees at 9 bases. CDR3 length: 16 residues. Germline values: CDR1 SEHNR, CDR2 FQNEAQ (reference sequence). Unmatched junction bases numbered 7, after V lost 5 bases and J lost 0 bases. Here the CDR3 reads CASSTTGGLYQETQYF. The CDR3 bases are TGTGCCAGCAGCACAACAGGGGGCCTGTACCAAGAGACCCAGTACTTC.

This clonotype was counted between two and nine times. The J gene is TRBJ2-1, the V gene TRBV19; 9 nucleotides agree with TRBD1. This CDR3 has 13 amino acids. Germline CDR1 reads LNHDA; CDR2 reads SQIVND (reference sequence). Trimming cost V 6 bases and J 8 bases; bases outside gene matches: 5. CDR3 sequence: CASRGQGLDEQFF. CDR3 coding DNA: TGTGCCAGTAGGGGACAGGGACTCGATGAGCAGTTCTTC.

This clonotype showed up just a few times. A much larger clone lies one base from this, so it may be a read error. The rearrangement links TRBV2 to TRBJ2-2, with D possibly being TRBD1 or TRBD2 (5 bases each). Germline assignment: CDR1 SNHLY and CDR2 FYNNEI. This CDR3 is built from 14 residues. The CDR3: CASSEDTNTGELCF. The CDR3 DNA follows: TGTGCCAGCAGTGAGGACACCAACACCGGGGAGCTGTGTTTT.

A word on this clonotype: This clone may be a read error of a much larger clone one base away. The V and J genes are TRBV6-5 and TRBJ2-2; D unresolved. The CDR3 contains 12 residues. CDR1 is MNHEY and CDR2 is SVGAGI in the germline V gene. Deletions cut 2 bases from V and 4 bases from J, with 2 bases between. For the CDR3, the DNA is TGTGCCAGCAGTTACCTCACCGGGGAGCTGTTTTTT. It translates to CASSYLTGELFF.

The rearrangement links TRBV6-1 to TRBJ1-2; possible D gene TRBD1, 5 bases. The ends were cut back, 10 bases at V and 3 bases at J, with 12 bases in the middle. CDR1 and CDR2 from the germline V gene are MNHNS and SASEGT. The CDR3 consists of 12 residues. The CDR3 DNA reads as TGTGCCACTCGCGGGGGGTACTATGGCTACACCTTC. Translating gives CATRGGYYGYTF.

This clonotype was observed at least ten times. The chain combines TRBV6-1 with TRBJ2-5; D is uncertain. V gave up 1 base and J gave up 2 bases, with 5 bases separating them. The CDR3 covers 13 residues. Per germline, CDR1 MNHNS and CDR2 SASEGT. For the CDR3, the DNA is TGTGCCAGCAGTGAAGGACTTCAAGAGACCCAGTACTTC. It translates to CASSEGLQETQYF.

J is TRBJ1-1 and V is TRBV20-1, with a weak D call TRBD1 (5 bases). The CDR3 spans 13 residues. With 5 bases removed from V and 0 bases from J, the gap between germline ends came to 10 bases. Germline V gene sequence: CDR1 DFQATT, CDR2 SNEGSKA (reference sequence). CDR3 protein: CSAAGRMNTEAFF. In nucleotides, the CDR3 is TGCAGTGCTGCAGGGCGAATGAACACTGAAGCTTTCTTT.

This clonotype was detected ten times or more. The chain couples TRBV7-3 to TRBJ2-7; the D call may be TRBD1 or TRBD2 (6 bases each). V lost 2 bases and J 0 bases, leaving 14 bases between the germline ends. Germline V lookup: CDR1 SGHTA, CDR2 FQGTGA. The CDR3 contains 16 residues. The CDR3 region is CASSLVRGRYSYEQYF. CDR3 in DNA: TGTGCCAGCAGCTTAGTCCGGGGGCGATACTCCTACGAGCAGTACTTC.